The rows below give T cell receptor beta chains drawn from one sample of a study of T cells in narcolepsy. Method: immunoSEQ multiplex PCR; TCRdb's copy keeps in-frame clones and lacks some. The table shows about 27,000 clones, with 78% occurring only once. The sequenced material came from CD45RA- memory CD4+ T cells from PBMCs. The receptor source for this set is a human donor with narcolepsy. The CDR3 runs from the conserved cysteine through the conserved F or W. The D gene is left open where the match is weak. Some rows have no size entry. The others give once, few or many, or a class for an expanded clone.

cdr3_aa,cdr3_nt,clone_size,d_call,v_call,j_call
CASSLFPVGGSKNIQYF,TGTGCCAGCAGCTTATTCCCCGTTGGGGGATCCAAAAACATTCAGTACTTC,few,NA,TRBV7-2,TRBJ2-4
CASSTKRGATDTQYF,TGTGCCAGCAGTACAAAGCGGGGGGCCACAGATACGCAGTATTTT,NA,TRBD2,TRBV6-1,TRBJ2-3
CASSTSGASGEQFF,TGCGCCAGCAGCACTAGCGGGGCTTCCGGTGAGCAGTTCTTC,NA,TRBD2,TRBV5-1,TRBJ2-1
CASSPSSSGNTIYF,TGTGCCAGCAGCCCCAGCAGCTCTGGAAACACCATATATTTT,once,NA,TRBV9,TRBJ1-3
CASSAASGEAFF,TGCGCCAGCAGTGCGGCGTCGGGGGAAGCTTTCTTT,NA,NA,TRBV10-1,TRBJ1-1
CASSYKKQGGNEQYF,TGTGCCAGCAGTTACAAAAAACAAGGAGGGAACGAGCAGTACTTC,NA,NA,TRBV6-5,TRBJ2-7
CASSDLDFRGMDGYTF,TGCGCCAGCTCCGACCTTGACTTCAGGGGGATGGATGGCTACACCTTC,few,TRBD1,TRBV10-2,TRBJ1-2
CASSSQGFSGANVLTF,TGTGCCAGCAGCTCGCAGGGCTTCTCTGGGGCCAACGTCCTGACTTTC,NA,NA,TRBV11-2,TRBJ2-6
CASSENKPSPFF,TGTGCCAGCAGTGAAAATAAGCCTAGCCCGTTCTTC,NA,NA,TRBV6-5,TRBJ2-1
CARSLDRGLTYEQYF,TGTGCCAGAAGCCTGGACAGGGGCTTAACCTACGAGCAGTACTTC,NA,TRBD1,TRBV5-3,TRBJ2-7
CASGLVDEQYF,TGTGCCAGCGGACTAGTCGACGAGCAGTACTTC,NA,TRBD2,TRBV11-3,TRBJ2-7
CASSLRTSGETQYF,TGCGCCAGCAGCCTCCGGACTAGTGGAGAGACCCAGTACTTC,NA,TRBD2,TRBV4-3,TRBJ2-5
CASSLKGIISLSYAF,TGTGCCAGCAGCTTGAAGGGCATAATATCCCTTAGCTATGCCTTC,few,NA,TRBV5-4,TRBJ1-2
CASSHPLFERRRLPQHF,TGCGCCAGCAGTCATCCCCTCTTCGAGCGACGTCGGTTGCCCCAGCATTTT,NA,NA,TRBV23-1,TRBJ1-5
CASSLALGVGEQYF,TGTGCCAGCAGTCTTGCACTGGGGGTAGGGGAGCAGTACTTC,NA,NA,TRBV6-1,TRBJ2-7
CASRAGGTSYNEQFF,TGTGCCAGCAGAGCGGGGGGGACCTCCTACAATGAGCAGTTCTTC,NA,TRBD2,TRBV6-5,TRBJ2-1
CASSLAQQLGYTF,TGTGCCAGCAGCTTAGCTCAACAGCTGGGCTACACCTTC,once,NA,TRBV11-2,TRBJ1-2
CASSLAGTEDYEQYF,TGTGCCAGCAGCTTAGCCGGGACAGAAGATTACGAGCAGTACTTC,NA,TRBD1,TRBV7-2,TRBJ2-7
CASSIAGGHYGYTF,TGTGCCAGTAGTATAGCCGGGGGGCACTATGGCTACACCTTC,few,NA,TRBV19,TRBJ1-2
CASSLPGLGGYEQYF,TGCGCCAGCAGTTTACCGGGACTAGGGGGTTACGAGCAGTACTTC,NA,TRBD2,TRBV5-1,TRBJ2-7
CASSLHRGVSYEQYF,TGTGCCAGCAGTTTACACAGGGGGGTATCCTACGAGCAGTACTTC,few,TRBD1,TRBV27,TRBJ2-7
CASSRTPQETQYF,TGTGCCAGCAGTCGGACGCCCCAAGAGACCCAGTACTTC,NA,NA,TRBV9,TRBJ2-5
CASRAGGRDTQYF,TGTGCCAGCAGAGCGGGGGGCCGAGATACGCAGTATTTT,NA,TRBD2,TRBV7-8,TRBJ2-3
CASSDSAGGKRNEQFF,TGTGCCAGCAGTGACTCCGCGGGGGGTAAAAGGAATGAGCAGTTCTTC,once,TRBD2,TRBV6-4,TRBJ2-1
CASSLWGADGYTF,TGCGCCAGCAGCTTGTGGGGGGCCGATGGCTACACCTTC,once,NA,TRBV5-1,TRBJ1-2
CASTEAWYSPLHF,TGTGCCAGCACCGAGGCTTGGTATTCACCCCTCCACTTT,few,NA,TRBV2,TRBJ1-6
CASSIAGGSYNEQFF,TGTGCCAGTAGTATAGCGGGGGGTTCCTACAATGAGCAGTTCTTC,NA,TRBD2,TRBV19,TRBJ2-1
CASSLQGRTDTQYF,TGTGCCAGCAGCTTGCAGGGCCGCACAGATACGCAGTATTTT,NA,NA,TRBV5-8,TRBJ2-3
CASSLGPETQYF,TGCGCCAGCAGCTTGGGGCCAGAGACCCAGTACTTC,NA,NA,TRBV5-1,TRBJ2-5
CASRWTSGGAGELFF,TGTGCCAGCAGGTGGACTAGCGGGGGGGCCGGGGAGCTGTTTTTT,NA,TRBD2,TRBV6-5,TRBJ2-2
CASSLAGTYGYTF,TGTGCCAGCAGCTTAGCCGGGACATATGGCTACACCTTC,once,NA,TRBV7-9,TRBJ1-2
CASKGGAYEQYF,TGCGCCAGCAAGGGCGGGGCCTACGAGCAGTACTTC,NA,NA,TRBV5-1,TRBJ2-7
CASSLYSGGKVTQYF,TGTGCCAGCAGCTTGTACAGCGGGGGGAAGGTGACCCAGTACTTC,few,TRBD2,TRBV11-3,TRBJ2-5
CAGNPGPRRETQYF,TGTGCCGGAAACCCGGGACCTAGGCGAGAGACCCAGTACTTC,NA,NA,TRBV2,TRBJ2-5
CASSPRPANEQFF,TGTGCCAGCAGCCCCCGACCGGCCAATGAGCAGTTCTTC,once,NA,TRBV7-6,TRBJ2-1
CASNVRDRGETQYF,TGTGCCAGCAACGTCAGGGACAGGGGGGAGACCCAGTACTTC,NA,TRBD1,TRBV5-6,TRBJ2-5
CASSYRVGIEQYF,TGTGCCAGCAGCTACAGGGTAGGAATCGAGCAGTACTTC,once,NA,TRBV6-1,TRBJ2-7
CASSQPGTGGIKTQYF,TGCGCCAGCAGCCAACCCGGGACAGGGGGCATAAAGACCCAGTACTTC,few,TRBD1,TRBV4-1,TRBJ2-5
CASSPGRQRETQYF,TGTGCCAGCTCACCGGGGCGGCAGCGGGAGACCCAGTACTTC,NA,NA,TRBV18,TRBJ2-5
CASSLAARGYEQYF,TGTGCCAGCAGCTTAGCAGCCCGGGGCTACGAGCAGTACTTC,NA,NA,TRBV11-2,TRBJ2-7
CSVASQGEQPQHF,TGCAGCGTTGCGAGTCAGGGAGAACAGCCCCAGCATTTT,NA,NA,TRBV29-1,TRBJ1-5